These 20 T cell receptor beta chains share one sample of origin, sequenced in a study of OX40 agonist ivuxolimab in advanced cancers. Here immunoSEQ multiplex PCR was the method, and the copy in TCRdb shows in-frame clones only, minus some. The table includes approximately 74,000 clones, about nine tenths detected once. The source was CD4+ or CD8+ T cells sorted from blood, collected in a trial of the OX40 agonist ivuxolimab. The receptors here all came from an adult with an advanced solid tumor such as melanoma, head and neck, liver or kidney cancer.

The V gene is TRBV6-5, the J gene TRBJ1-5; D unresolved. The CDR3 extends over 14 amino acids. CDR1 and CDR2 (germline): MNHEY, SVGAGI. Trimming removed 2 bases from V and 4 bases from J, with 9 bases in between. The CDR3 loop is CASSYSFRNQPQHF. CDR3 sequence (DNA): TGTGCCAGCAGTTACAGTTTTAGAAATCAGCCCCAGCATTTT.

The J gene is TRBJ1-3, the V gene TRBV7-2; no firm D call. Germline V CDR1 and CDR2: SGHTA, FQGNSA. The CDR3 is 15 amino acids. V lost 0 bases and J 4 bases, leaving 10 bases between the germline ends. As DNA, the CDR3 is TGTGCCAGCAGCTTAGCGGCGGGGTCCGGAAACACCATATATTTT. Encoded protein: CASSLAAGSGNTIYF.

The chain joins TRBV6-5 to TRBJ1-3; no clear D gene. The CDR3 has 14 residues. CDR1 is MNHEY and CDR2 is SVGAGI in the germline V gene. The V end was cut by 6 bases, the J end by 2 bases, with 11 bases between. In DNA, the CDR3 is TGTGCCAGCAGGCCAACATCACCTGGAAACACCATATATTTT. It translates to CASRPTSPGNTIYF.

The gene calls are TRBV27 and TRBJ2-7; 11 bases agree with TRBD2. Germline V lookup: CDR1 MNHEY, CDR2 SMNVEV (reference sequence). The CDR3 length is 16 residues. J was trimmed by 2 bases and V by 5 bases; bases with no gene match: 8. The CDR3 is CASSLATSGIAYEQYF. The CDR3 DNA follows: TGTGCCAGCAGTCTAGCGACTAGCGGGATAGCCTACGAGCAGTACTTC.

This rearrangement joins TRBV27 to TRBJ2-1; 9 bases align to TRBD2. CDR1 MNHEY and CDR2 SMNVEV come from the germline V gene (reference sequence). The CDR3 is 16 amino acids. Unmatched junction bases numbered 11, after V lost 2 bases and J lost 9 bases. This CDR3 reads CASSLPGTSRIVEQFF. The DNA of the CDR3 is TGTGCCAGCAGTTTACCCGGGACTAGCCGGATCGTTGAGCAGTTCTTC.

CDR3 nucleotides: TGCGCCAGCAGCTTGGGTTTGGGGGATTACTATGGCTACACCTTC. Its protein is CASSLGLGDYYGYTF. The genes are TRBV5-1 and TRBJ1-2; the D gene is possibly TRBD1 (5 bases). CDR3 length: 15 residues. Germline lookup yields CDR1 SGHRS and CDR2 YFSETQ. V lost 0 bases and J lost 3, with 12 bases in between.

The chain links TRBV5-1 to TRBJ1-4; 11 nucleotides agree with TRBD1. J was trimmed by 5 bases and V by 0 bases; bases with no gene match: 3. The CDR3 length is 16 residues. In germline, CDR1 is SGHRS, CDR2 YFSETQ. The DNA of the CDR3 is TGCGCCAGCAGCTTGGCCGGGGACAGGGGGAATGAAAAACTGTTTTTT. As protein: CASSLAGDRGNEKLFF.

CDR3 sequence: CASGEDSNSPLHF. In DNA form, the CDR3 reads TGTGCCAGCGGGGAAGATTCTAATTCACCCCTCCACTTT. This chain uses TRBV7-3 with TRBJ1-6; D unresolved. V lost 8 bases and J lost 6, with 11 bases in between. The CDR3 extends over 13 amino acids. CDR1 and CDR2 from the germline V gene are SGHTA and FQGTGA.

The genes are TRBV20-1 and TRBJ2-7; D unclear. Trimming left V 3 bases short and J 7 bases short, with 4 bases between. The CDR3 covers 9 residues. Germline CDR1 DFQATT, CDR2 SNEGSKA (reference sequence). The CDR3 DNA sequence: TGCAGTGCTAGCGAGGAGCAGTACTTC. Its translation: CSASEEQYF.

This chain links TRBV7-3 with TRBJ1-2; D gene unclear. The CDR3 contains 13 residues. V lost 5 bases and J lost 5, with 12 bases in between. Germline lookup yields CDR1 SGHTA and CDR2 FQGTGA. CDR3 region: CASSPQLGYGYTF. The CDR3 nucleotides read TGTGCCAGCAGCCCCCAGCTGGGGTATGGCTACACCTTC.

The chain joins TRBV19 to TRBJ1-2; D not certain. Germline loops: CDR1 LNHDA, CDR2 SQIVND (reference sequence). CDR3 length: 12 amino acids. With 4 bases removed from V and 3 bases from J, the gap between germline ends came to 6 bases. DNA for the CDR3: TGTGCCAGTAGTAGGAGTGACTATGGCTACACCTTC. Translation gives CASSRSDYGYTF.

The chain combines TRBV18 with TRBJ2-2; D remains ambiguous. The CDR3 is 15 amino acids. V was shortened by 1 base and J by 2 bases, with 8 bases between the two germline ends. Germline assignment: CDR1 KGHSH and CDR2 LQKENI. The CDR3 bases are TGTGCCAGCTCACCACGCCTGGCCAACACCGGGGAGCTGTTTTTT. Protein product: CASSPRLANTGELFF.

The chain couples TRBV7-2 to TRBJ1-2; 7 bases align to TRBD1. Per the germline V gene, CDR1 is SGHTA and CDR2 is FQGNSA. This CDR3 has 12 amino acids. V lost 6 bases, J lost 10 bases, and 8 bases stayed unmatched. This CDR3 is CASSFSQGDYTF. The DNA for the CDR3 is TGTGCCAGCAGTTTTTCTCAGGGGGACTACACCTTC.

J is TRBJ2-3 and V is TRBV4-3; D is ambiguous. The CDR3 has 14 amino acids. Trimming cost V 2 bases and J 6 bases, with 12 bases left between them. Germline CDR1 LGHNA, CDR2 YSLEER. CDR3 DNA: TGCGCCAGCAGCCAAAGTAGGGCCACCGATACGCAGTATTTT. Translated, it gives CASSQSRATDTQYF.

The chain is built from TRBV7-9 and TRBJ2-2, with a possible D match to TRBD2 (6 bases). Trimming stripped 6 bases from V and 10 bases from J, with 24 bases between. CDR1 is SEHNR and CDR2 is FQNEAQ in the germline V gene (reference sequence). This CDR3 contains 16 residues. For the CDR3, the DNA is TGTGCCAGCAGTCGTCTTGCCGGGACTCGGCCTGTGGAGCTGTTTTTT. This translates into CASSRLAGTRPVELFF.

The CDR3 region is CATQGQKGEKLFF. The CDR3, as DNA: TGTGCCACCCAAGGACAGAAGGGGGAAAAACTGTTTTTT. The V and J genes are TRBV19 and TRBJ1-4; D might be TRBD1 (6 bases). Looked up from germline, CDR1 is LNHDA and CDR2 is SQIVND (reference sequence). Trimming removed 10 bases at V and 8 bases at J, with 17 bases between. The length of the CDR3 is 13 residues.

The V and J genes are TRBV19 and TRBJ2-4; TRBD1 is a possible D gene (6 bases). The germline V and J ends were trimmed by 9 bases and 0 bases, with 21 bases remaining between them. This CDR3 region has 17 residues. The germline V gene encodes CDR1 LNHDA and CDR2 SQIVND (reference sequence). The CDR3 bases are TGTGCCAGCCTACCCGAGAAGGGGGACCTAGCCAAAAACATTCAGTACTTC. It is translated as CASLPEKGDLAKNIQYF.

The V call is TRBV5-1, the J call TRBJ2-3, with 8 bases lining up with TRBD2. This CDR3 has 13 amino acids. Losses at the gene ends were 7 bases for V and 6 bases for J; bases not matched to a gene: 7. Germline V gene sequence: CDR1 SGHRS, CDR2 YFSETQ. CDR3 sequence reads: CASRQRESDTQYF. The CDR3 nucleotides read TGCGCCAGCCGCCAGCGGGAGTCTGATACGCAGTATTTT.

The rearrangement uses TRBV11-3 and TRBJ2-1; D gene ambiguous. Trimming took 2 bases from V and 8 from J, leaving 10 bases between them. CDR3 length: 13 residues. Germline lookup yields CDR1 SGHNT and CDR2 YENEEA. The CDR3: CASSLSGSHEQFF. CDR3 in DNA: TGTGCCAGCAGCTTATCCGGTAGCCATGAGCAGTTCTTC.

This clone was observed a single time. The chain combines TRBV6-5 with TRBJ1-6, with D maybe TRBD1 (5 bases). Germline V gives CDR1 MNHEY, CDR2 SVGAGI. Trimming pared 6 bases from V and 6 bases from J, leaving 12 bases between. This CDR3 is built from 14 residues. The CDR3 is CASRSGRINSPLHF. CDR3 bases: TGTGCCAGCAGGTCGGGACGGATTAATTCACCCCTCCACTTT.